Only a few counts were recorded for the clone carrying this T cell receptor beta chain. These data belong to a study of T cells of healthy individuals. TCRdb itself ran the 5' RACE reads through MiXCR, one entry per CDR3 protein. The table shows approximately 50,000 distinct CDR3 sequences, with approximately 15% occurring only once. Germline V gene data show CDR1 as SGDLS and CDR2 as YYNGEE. This CDR3 is built from 12 residues. Between the trimmed V and J ends, which lost 1 base and 2 bases, there was a span of 4 bases. This clonotype was sampled from a human donor in good health. The chain is built from TRBV9 and TRBJ2-7; no reliable D call. The chain's CDR3 is CASSVSAYEQYF. DNA of the CDR3: TGTGCCAGCAGCGTATCCGCCTACGAGCAGTACTTC.